The clone carrying this T cell receptor (beta chain) was seen a few times. TCRdb passed the 5' RACE reads through MiXCR, listing each CDR3 protein once. The data show about 82,000 distinct CDR3 sequences, over 9.5% seen once. Trimming took 1 base from V and 4 from J; bases not matched to a gene: 3. In germline, CDR1 is MNHEY, CDR2 SMNVEV (reference sequence). The CDR3 has 14 residues. Time point denoted: sample taken at primary tumor resection. Whole RNA from tumor, nontumor lung or frozen PBMC was sequenced unsorted. There were 72 donors, all of them untreated patients with early-stage non-small cell lung cancer. These data come from a study of spatial heterogeneity in lung cancer.

The J gene is TRBJ1-1, the V gene TRBV27; TRBD1 agrees at 7 bases. The sample consisted of PBMCs, taken at surgery. This receptor was identified in a male donor with early-stage non-small cell lung cancer. CDR3 region: CASSLLSGGTEAFF. CDR3 coding DNA: TGTGCCAGCAGTTTATTATCAGGGGGCACTGAAGCTTTCTTT.